The following is a T cell receptor (beta chain) sequence with its context. In its sample, this clone was seen once. Its antigen has not been determined. The record has no base qualities; no much larger clone is one base away. To prepare the library, the immunoSEQ multiplex PCR assay was applied. The source is immuneACCESS, and TCRdb retained only in-frame sequences with V and J called. Part of the clones is not carried over; for the studies checked, unresolved V genes explain less than half of this, and the remainder is unexplained. Counted in this sample were 85,000 to 100,000 clones; about 96% of them appeared once. Just over 0.25% of the sample lies in the top ten. These data originate in a study of technical replicates of blood from four donors (dated 2017 in TCRdb). Measured from the cysteine to the phenylalanine, the CDR3 is 15 residues long. Only CDR3 DNA remains: 45 bases, in frame from the first base. Trimming takes 0 bases from V and 2 bases from J, and the germline ends sit 10 bases apart. CDR1 and CDR2, looked up from the germline V gene, are SGHRS and YFSETQ.

This clonotype originated in a human donor in good health. The chain joins TRBV5-1 to TRBJ2-3; the D region possibly corresponds to TRBD1 (6 bases align). The sequencing sample was made of T cells isolated from PBMCs. The nucleotide sequence reads as follows: TGCGCCAGCAGCTTGGACAGGGCTTACACAGATACGCAGTATTTT. This encodes CASSLDRAYTDTQYF.